One and the same sample provided the 12 T cell receptor beta chains below, sequenced in a study of T-cell reconstitution after alpha-beta-depleted transplantation in children (dated by TCRdb to the mid-2010s). What the study reported, not specific to this receptor: Hyperexpanded clone frequencies declined over subsequent months; after one year, T-cell counts and TCRbeta diversity were mostly attributed to newly produced T cells.

The method was PCR. Sequencing instrument: Illumina HiSeq 2500. To normalize quantification of the TCRbeta repertoire, the TCR libraries were built with molecular barcoding that relied on unique molecular identifiers. TCRdb cleaned the public reads at Q25 with fastp, built clones with MiXCR and kept in-frame beta chains. CDR3 protein sequences are deduplicated, and each keeps its most common genes and DNA. The sample data list 330,000 or so distinct CDR3 sequences, and roughly 7.8% of these were observed just once. Over 7.5% of the sample is held by the ten biggest clonotypes. The label giving this sample's treatment or condition can be read as: allogeneic hematopoietic cell transplantation with graft depleted of TCRalphabeta T cells and CD19 B cells. Their antigen targets remain unknown. Sequenced material: peripheral blood, taken 360 days after TCRalphabeta/CD19-depleted stem cell transplant. Receptors originate from a female patient aged 2-10 years who had a stem cell transplant for Fanconi anemia, so the T cells may come from the graft donor.

This clonotype was counted only a few times. The chain couples TRBV7-3 to TRBJ2-3; 10 bases match TRBD2. CDR1 and CDR2 (germline): SGHTA, FQGTGA. The CDR3 is 16 amino acids. With 1 base clipped from V and 2 bases from J, the junction kept 3 bases outside the gene matches. Here the CDR3 reads CASSLIAGGPTDTQYF. The CDR3, as DNA: TGTGCCAGCAGCTTAATAGCGGGAGGTCCCACAGATACGCAGTATTTT.

Ten or more counts support this clonotype. The J gene is TRBJ2-5, the V gene TRBV9; D is uncertain. The CDR3 covers 18 residues. The ends were cut back, 4 bases at V and 4 bases at J, with 26 bases in the middle. The germline V gene encodes CDR1 SGDLS and CDR2 YYNGEE. The CDR3 here is CASSPRLRLSGVRETQYF. The CDR3 DNA follows: TGTGCCAGCAGCCCGCGTCTCCGCTTATCCGGAGTACGAGAGACCCAGTACTTC.

The chain uses TRBV7-2 and TRBJ2-2; possibly TRBD2 for D (6 bases). V was shortened by 6 bases and J by 4 bases, with 6 bases between the two germline ends. The CDR3 has 12 residues. The germline CDR1 and CDR2 sequences are SGHTA and FQGNSA. CDR3 coding DNA: TGTGCCAGCAGGGGAGGCACCGGGGAGCTGTTTTTT. As protein: CASRGGTGELFF.

The DNA for the CDR3 is TGCGCCAGCAGCTTGCCAGGGAGGGTGCGGGAGCAGTACTTC. This gives the protein CASSLPGRVREQYF. V usage is TRBV5-1 and J usage is TRBJ2-7, with TRBD2 matching 7 bases. The germline gives CDR1 SGHRS, CDR2 YFSETQ. Trimming cost V 1 base and J 7 bases; bases outside gene matches: 8. The CDR3 consists of 14 residues.

V is TRBV9 and J is TRBJ1-2; 7 nucleotides agree with TRBD1. V was clipped by 4 bases and J by 4 bases; unmatched bases: 25. The CDR3 extends over 20 amino acids. CDR1 SGDLS and CDR2 YYNGEE come from the germline V gene. CDR3 nucleotide sequence: TGTGCCAGCAGCTCATCGAGTCTGGTATCCCCGGGAGGGGGCTTCTATGGCTACACCTTC. This sequence encodes CASSSSSLVSPGGGFYGYTF.

This clonotype was recorded a few times. The V call is TRBV20-1, the J call TRBJ2-5; D perhaps matches TRBD2 (7 bases). Trimming pared 5 bases from V and 5 bases from J, leaving 12 bases between. Per the germline V gene, CDR1 is DFQATT and CDR2 is SNEGSKA (reference sequence). The CDR3 runs 12 residues. The CDR3 DNA sequence: TGCAGTGCTCCGGGGGGCCTGGAGACCCAGTACTTC. As protein: CSAPGGLETQYF.

DNA of the CDR3: TGCGCCAGCAGTGCGGGCAGGGATGGAAGCTACGAGCAGTACTTC. Translating gives CASSAGRDGSYEQYF. The chain employs TRBV10-2 and TRBJ2-7, with a tentative D call TRBD1 (5 bases). V shed 4 bases and J shed 3 bases, with 16 bases lying between them. The CDR3 totals 15 residues. Germline V gene sequence: CDR1 WSHSY, CDR2 SAAADI.

J is TRBJ1-5 and V is TRBV28, with 11 positions matching TRBD1. The germline gives CDR1 MDHEN, CDR2 SYDVKM. The J segment lost 5 bases and the V segment lost 5 bases, leaving 5 bases of the junction unmatched. This CDR3 contains 15 residues. The CDR3 coding sequence is TGTGCCAGCAGTGATGGACAGGGGGCTTATCAGCCCCAGCATTTT. Residues: CASSDGQGAYQPQHF. Combining the CDR3 with reference TRBV28 and TRBJ1-5 gives the whole variable domain DVKVTQSSRYLVKRTGEKVFLECVQDMDHENMFWYRQDPGLGLRLIYFSYDVKMKEKGDIPEGYSVSREKKERFSLILESASTNQTSMYLCASSDGQGAYQPQHFGDGTRLSIL.

The genes are TRBV27 and TRBJ1-5; perhaps TRBD1 as D (6 bases). The V and J ends lost 1 base and 0 bases respectively, with 13 bases between them. Germline CDR1 MNHEY, CDR2 SMNVEV (reference sequence). The CDR3 is 17 residues long. In nucleotides, the CDR3 is TGTGCCAGCAGTTTATGGGGGGCCCAGAATAGCAATCAGCCCCAGCATTTT. It encodes CASSLWGAQNSNQPQHF.

This clonotype was seen at least ten times. This sequence joins TRBV20-1 and TRBJ2-7; TRBD2 matches at 11 bases. V trimming: 2 bases; J trimming: 6 bases; junction bases outside the gene matches: 6. The CDR3 is 14 amino acids. CDR1 DFQATT and CDR2 SNEGSKA come from the germline V gene (reference sequence). CDR3 protein: CSARRLAGKAEQYF. DNA for the CDR3: TGCAGTGCTAGACGACTAGCGGGAAAGGCCGAGCAGTACTTC.

In regard to this clonotype: It may be a read error: a sequence one base away is much more abundant. The rearrangement links TRBV29-1 to TRBJ1-1; 7 positions agree with TRBD1. Germline V gene lookup returns CDR1 SQVTM and CDR2 ANQGSEA. The CDR3 loop spans 13 amino acids. CDR3 coding DNA: TGCTGCGTAAACAGGGGTGTGGGCACTGAAGCTTTCTTT. Amino acid sequence: CCVNRGVGTEAFF.

Many counts were recorded for this clonotype. This rearrangement joins TRBV12-3 or TRBV12-4 to TRBJ2-1, with TRBD2 identical over 8 bases. The V segment lost 7 bases and the J segment 12 bases; nucleotides outside the gene matches: 20. The CDR3 is 16 residues long. The DNA of the CDR3 is TGTGCCAGCACCCACCGGCAGGGAAAAGCGGGGGAGGTGCAGTTCTTC. This translates into CASTHRQGKAGEVQFF.